The 2 T cell receptor beta chains given below trace back to one sample, sequenced in a study of cytomegalovirus exposure and HLA in healthy donors. Use of 60 Vbeta and 13 Jbeta primers characterized the PCR. The method was immunoSEQ multiplex PCR; TCRdb's version includes in-frame clones alone and lacks a portion of them. The table has about 110,000 clones, roughly 86% seen once; the top ten hold 1.5% to 2%. The sequenced material came from PBMCs. Receptors originate from a man aged 40-55 years in good health and CMV-seronegative.

The chain couples TRBV29-1 to TRBJ2-1; 7 bases align to TRBD1. The germline V gene encodes CDR1 SQVTM and CDR2 ANQGSEA. CDR3 length: 14 amino acids. V trimming: 4 bases; J trimming: 2 bases; junction bases outside the gene matches: 5. The CDR3: CSVVGTAAYNEQFF. CDR3 in DNA: TGCAGCGTTGTAGGGACAGCAGCCTACAATGAGCAGTTCTTC.

The chain combines TRBV2 with TRBJ2-5; perhaps TRBD2 as D (6 bases). Germline V gene lookup returns CDR1 SNHLY and CDR2 FYNNEI. CDR3 size: 11 residues. The ends were cut back, 3 bases at V and 7 bases at J, with 6 bases in the middle. CDR3 coding DNA: TGTGCCAGCAGTGAGGGAGGGACCCAGTACTTC. It translates to CASSEGGTQYF.